This T cell receptor beta chain was captured in a study of shared clonotypes between healthy human individuals. Sequencing was performed with immunoSEQ multiplex PCR; in TCRdb, only in-frame clones are kept and a portion is missing. The sample contains over 400,000 clones, 81% of which appear only once. Germline CDR1 and CDR2: LNHDA and SQIVND (reference sequence). This CDR3 is 14 amino acids long. V was clipped by 9 bases and J by 2 bases, with 16 bases between them. This receptor was taken from a woman aged 40 to 50 in good health. Some clones in this sample may be carry-over from other donors' samples. The sequenced material came from PBMCs. The rearrangement links TRBV19 to TRBJ2-5; possibly TRBD1 for D (6 bases). The CDR3 loop is CASSAGDTQETQYF. As DNA, the CDR3 is TGTGCCAGCAGCGCCGGGGACACGCAAGAGACCCAGTACTTC. Together with reference TRBV19 and TRBJ2-5, the CDR3 gives the full variable domain: DGGITQSPKYLFRKEGQNVTLSCEQNLNHDAMYWYRQDPGQGLRLIYYSQIVNDFQKGDIAEGYSVSREKKESFPLTVTSAQKNPTAFYLCASSAGDTQETQYFGPGTRLLVL.